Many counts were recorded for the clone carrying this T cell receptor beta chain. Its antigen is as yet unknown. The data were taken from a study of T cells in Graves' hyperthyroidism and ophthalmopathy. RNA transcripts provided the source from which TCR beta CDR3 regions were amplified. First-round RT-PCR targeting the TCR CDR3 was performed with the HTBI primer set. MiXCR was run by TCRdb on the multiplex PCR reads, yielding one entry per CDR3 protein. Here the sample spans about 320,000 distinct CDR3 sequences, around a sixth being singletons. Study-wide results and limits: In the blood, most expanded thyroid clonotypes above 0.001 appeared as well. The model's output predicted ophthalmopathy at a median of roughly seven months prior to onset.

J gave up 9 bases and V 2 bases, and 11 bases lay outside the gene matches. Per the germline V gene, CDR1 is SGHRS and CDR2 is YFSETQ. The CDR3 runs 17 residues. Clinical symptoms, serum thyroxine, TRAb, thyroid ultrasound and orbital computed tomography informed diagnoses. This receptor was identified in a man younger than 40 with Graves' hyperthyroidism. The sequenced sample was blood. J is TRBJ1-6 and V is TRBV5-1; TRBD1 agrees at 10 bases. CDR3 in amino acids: CASSFLPGQGTGSPLHF. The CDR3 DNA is TGCGCCAGCAGCTTCCTCCCGGGACAGGGGACGGGTTCACCCCTCCACTTT.